Below, 29 T cell receptor beta chains from the same sample are listed, as sequenced in a study of early T cells in non-severe SARS-CoV-2 infection. MiXCR, applied by TCRdb to the 5' RACE reads, yields one record per CDR3 protein. This sample carries tens of thousands of distinct CDR3 sequences, approximately 4.5% of them seen once, and the ten largest clones take roughly a fifth. The sample consisted of whole blood. The receptors come from an adult who was a healthcare worker with PCR-confirmed SARS-CoV-2 infection or an uninfected control (not recorded which).

This clonotype was picked up many times. This rearrangement joins TRBV30 to TRBJ1-1; D uncertain. Germline CDR1 reads GTSNPN; CDR2 reads SVGIG (reference sequence). Trimming shortened V by 4 bases and J by 11 bases, and 11 bases separated the two germline ends. CDR3 length equals 10 residues. CDR3 in DNA: TGTGCCTGGATAGGGTCGGAGGCTTTCTTT. It specifies CAWIGSEAFF. The whole variable domain, filled in from reference TRBV30 and TRBJ1-1, reads SQTIHQWPATLVQPVGSPLSLECTVEGTSNPNLYWYRQAAGRGLQLLFYSVGIGQISSEVPQNLSASRPQDRQFILSSKKLLLSDSGFYLCAWIGSEAFFGQGTRLTVV.

This clonotype was recorded at least ten times. CDR3: CASSDGLGQKIFSYNEQFF. CDR3 sequence (DNA): TGTGCCAGCAGTGACGGCCTCGGGCAGAAGATTTTCTCCTACAATGAGCAGTTCTTC. This chain connects TRBV6-1 to TRBJ2-1; the D is unclear. The V end lost 3 bases, the J end lost 0 bases, and 21 bases lay between the germline ends. Germline V gene data show CDR1 as MNHNS and CDR2 as SASEGT. CDR3 length equals 19 residues.

This clonotype has more than one count but fewer than ten. The chain recombines TRBV29-1 with TRBJ2-5; D unclear. The CDR3 totals 11 residues. Between the trimmed V and J ends, which lost 3 bases and 2 bases, there was a span of 4 bases. Looked up from germline, CDR1 is SQVTM and CDR2 is ANQGSEA. The CDR3 DNA reads TGCAGCGTTGACAAACAAGAGACCCAGTACTTC. It specifies CSVDKQETQYF.

This clonotype turned up a few times. The chain is built from TRBV28 and TRBJ2-4; D possibly corresponds to TRBD2 (5 bases). CDR1 and CDR2 from the germline V gene are MDHEN and SYDVKM. Trimming removed 8 bases from V and 1 base from J, with 12 bases in between. The CDR3 covers 14 residues. The CDR3 loop reads CASGGRYAKNIQYF. CDR3 nucleotides: TGTGCCAGCGGCGGGCGGTACGCCAAAAACATTCAGTACTTC. Complete variable domain (other parts from reference TRBV28 and TRBJ2-4): DVKVTQSSRYLVKRTGEKVFLECVQDMDHENMFWYRQDPGLGLRLIYFSYDVKMKEKGDIPEGYSVSREKKERFSLILESASTNQTSMYLCASGGRYAKNIQYFGAGTRLSVL.

This clonotype was picked up many times. V usage is TRBV11-2 and J usage is TRBJ2-7, with 7 positions matching TRBD2. CDR1 is SGHAT and CDR2 is FQNNGV in the germline V gene. The V gene end was trimmed by 3 bases and the J gene end by 4 bases; junction bases not matched to a gene: 6. The CDR3 totals 14 residues. The CDR3 coding sequence is TGTGCCAGCAGCTTTGTCGGGGAGGGGTACGAGCAGTACTTC. Protein product: CASSFVGEGYEQYF.

Many counts were recorded for this clonotype. V and J are TRBV9 and TRBJ1-5, with 8 bases lining up with TRBD1. CDR1 and CDR2 (germline): SGDLS, YYNGEE. The trim removed 4 bases at V and 5 bases at J, leaving 5 bases unmatched. This CDR3 spans 14 amino acids. The CDR3 sequence: CASSLTGADQPQHF. DNA for the CDR3: TGTGCCAGCAGCCTGACAGGGGCGGATCAGCCCCAGCATTTT. The variable domain in full, completed from reference TRBV9 and TRBJ1-5, reads DSGVTQTPKHLITATGQRVTLRCSPRSGDLSVYWYQQSLDQGLQFLIQYYNGEERAKGNILERFSAQQFPDLHSELNLSSLELGDSALYFCASSLTGADQPQHFGDGTRLSIL.

V gene TRBV28 combines with J gene TRBJ2-7, with 15 bases aligning to TRBD2. The CDR3 has 18 residues. Germline CDR1 reads MDHEN; CDR2 reads SYDVKM. Trimming cost V 4 bases and J 7 bases; bases outside gene matches: 14. Here the CDR3 DNA reads TGTGCCAGCAGTTCTGCGCCCGGACTAGCGGGAGGGCGGCGGGAGCAGTACTTC. It yields the protein CASSSAPGLAGGRREQYF.

The chain links TRBV7-2 to TRBJ2-1; 8 bases line up with TRBD1. The germline gives CDR1 SGHTA, CDR2 FQGNSA. Trimming at V came to 3 bases and at J to 7 bases, leaving 5 bases not matched to a gene. CDR3 size: 14 residues. CDR3 DNA: TGTGCCAGCAGCTTGGACAGGGTTTTTAATGAGCAGTTCTTC. This sequence encodes CASSLDRVFNEQFF.

In its sample, this clonotype was seen a few times. The V and J genes are TRBV4-2 and TRBJ2-3; D is unclear. The CDR3 is 15 amino acids. V gave up 0 bases and J gave up 2 bases, with 9 bases separating them. In germline, CDR1 is LGHNA, CDR2 YNFKEQ. The CDR3 here is CASSQDMGATDTQYF. In DNA, the CDR3 is TGTGCCAGCAGCCAAGATATGGGTGCCACAGATACGCAGTATTTT.

There are a few counts of this clonotype. The CDR3 nucleotides are TGCAGCGTGCACCGAACAGATACGCAGTATTTT. Its translation: CSVHRTDTQYF. The genes are TRBV29-1 and TRBJ2-3; no reliable D call. The CDR3 length is 11 residues. Trimming stripped 6 bases from V and 3 bases from J, with 7 bases between. CDR1 and CDR2 (germline): SQVTM, ANQGSEA.

This clonotype was observed at least ten times. This chain connects TRBV18 to TRBJ2-1, with D maybe TRBD2 (8 bases). CDR1 and CDR2 from the germline V gene are KGHSH and LQKENI. V lost 3 bases, J lost 2 bases, and 14 bases lay in between. This CDR3 has 16 residues. CDR3 DNA: TGTGCCAGCTCACCTCCGGGGGGGACAGCCTACAATGAGCAGTTCTTC. Translation: CASSPPGGTAYNEQFF.

This clonotype was recorded many times. V and J are TRBV11-1 and TRBJ2-7; D is ambiguous. The V end lost 6 bases, the J end lost 2 bases, and 8 bases lay between the germline ends. The CDR3 has 12 amino acids. From germline, CDR1 is SGHAT and CDR2 FQDESV (reference sequence). The DNA for the CDR3 is TGTGCCAGCAGGAATGGACCCTACGAGCAGTACTTC. It specifies CASRNGPYEQYF.

This clonotype has ten or more counts. The V and J genes are TRBV7-3 and TRBJ2-1; D gene ambiguous. Germline V gene sequence: CDR1 SGHTA, CDR2 FQGTGA. This CDR3 contains 12 residues. The ends were cut back, 5 bases at V and 9 bases at J, with 11 bases in the middle. The CDR3 sequence: CASSDRMSEQFF. The DNA for the CDR3 is TGTGCCAGCAGCGATCGGATGAGTGAGCAGTTCTTC.

This clonotype has ten or more counts. The chain uses TRBV5-5 and TRBJ2-1; 10 bases fit TRBD2. The junction had 3 bases not matched to a gene; V was cut back by 3 bases and J by 3 bases. The V gene's germline CDR1 is SGHKS and CDR2 YYEKEE (reference sequence). This CDR3 contains 15 residues. CDR3 nucleotides: TGTGCCAGCAGCTCCGGGACTAGCGTCTACAATGAGCAGTTCTTC. Its protein product is CASSSGTSVYNEQFF.

The rearrangement links TRBV5-5 to TRBJ2-2; tentatively, D is TRBD2 (6 bases). Trimming left V 6 bases short and J 2 bases short, with 17 bases between. This CDR3 comprises 16 residues. Germline V lookup: CDR1 SGHKS, CDR2 YYEKEE (reference sequence). The CDR3 coding sequence is TGTGCCAGCATCAATACCGGGACTTCAAACACCGGGGAGCTGTTTTTT. Encoded protein: CASINTGTSNTGELFF.

The table lists this clonotype with many counts. The chain employs TRBV12-5 and TRBJ2-1; 9 bases match TRBD1. J was trimmed by 4 bases and V by 6 bases; bases with no gene match: 19. Looked up from germline, CDR1 is LGHNT and CDR2 is FRNRAP. The CDR3 length is 19 residues. The CDR3 nucleotides are TGTGCTAGTGGCGGGGGACAGGGAGCGAGCGGGAAGCTTTACAATGAGCAGTTCTTC. Translation: CASGGGQGASGKLYNEQFF.

This clonotype was observed at least ten times. The rearrangement links TRBV7-9 to TRBJ1-3; D perhaps matches TRBD1 (6 bases). Per germline, CDR1 SEHNR and CDR2 FQNEAQ (reference sequence). The ends were cut back, 5 bases at V and 0 bases at J, with 8 bases in the middle. CDR3 size: 14 residues. In DNA, the CDR3 is TGTGCCAGCAGCCGACAGGACTCTGGAAACACCATATATTTT. This translates into CASSRQDSGNTIYF.

This clonotype appeared a few times. The chain uses TRBV29-1 and TRBJ2-1; D gene ambiguous. Germline CDR1 and CDR2: SQVTM and ANQGSEA. Trimming cost V 3 bases and J 0 bases, with 6 bases left between them. This CDR3 spans 13 amino acids. CDR3 DNA sequence: TGCAGCGTTGACGGAAGCTCCTACAATGAGCAGTTCTTC. This sequence encodes CSVDGSSYNEQFF.

This clonotype occurred many times. This chain joins TRBV20-1 and TRBJ2-2; 7 bases align to TRBD2. The CDR3 loop spans 17 amino acids. Germline V gene lookup returns CDR1 DFQATT and CDR2 SNEGSKA (reference sequence). Germline trimming cut 0 bases from V and 5 bases from J; bases unmatched to any gene: 12. The CDR3 DNA sequence: TGCAGTGCTAGAGATGTTGGCGCGGGAGTAAAGACCGGGGAGCTGTTTTTT. Protein product: CSARDVGAGVKTGELFF.

The chain carries TRBV4-3 and TRBJ2-2, with D unclear. The CDR3 length is 15 residues. Per the germline V gene, CDR1 is LGHNA and CDR2 is YSLEER. Trimming took 4 bases from V and 1 from J, leaving 10 bases between them. The CDR3 sequence is CASSPRPKNTGELFF. As DNA, the CDR3 is TGCGCCAGCAGCCCCCGACCGAAGAACACCGGGGAGCTGTTTTTT.

This clonotype was counted at least ten times. The chain employs TRBV5-1 and TRBJ1-2; TRBD1 is a possible D gene (5 bases). The germline V gene encodes CDR1 SGHRS and CDR2 YFSETQ. Trimming took 3 bases from V and 8 from J, leaving 14 bases between them. The CDR3 is 13 residues long. As DNA, the CDR3 is TGCGCCAGCAGCTGGGACGGAGCAGGGGGCTACACCTTC. Its translation is CASSWDGAGGYTF.

This chain connects TRBV4-2 to TRBJ2-7, with TRBD2 matching 8 bases. The germline gives CDR1 LGHNA, CDR2 YNFKEQ. The CDR3 runs to 17 residues. V was clipped by 0 bases and J by 7 bases; unmatched bases: 14. The CDR3 here is CASSQDVGSGRPGEQYF. CDR3 coding DNA: TGTGCCAGCAGCCAAGATGTAGGCAGCGGGAGACCGGGGGAGCAGTACTTC.

This clonotype occurred a few times. The DNA of the CDR3 is TGTGCCAGCAGTGGGCCGGGACCCACTAACACACCCCTCCACTTT. It yields the protein CASSGPGPTNTPLHF. The genes are TRBV2 and TRBJ1-6; tentatively, D is TRBD1 (5 bases). The CDR3 runs 15 residues. The V end was cut by 4 bases, the J end by 11 bases, with 18 bases between. The germline V gene encodes CDR1 SNHLY and CDR2 FYNNEI.

At least ten counts were recorded for this clonotype. CDR3 protein: CASRDGSSYNEQFF. The DNA for the CDR3 is TGTGCCAGCCGGGACGGGAGCTCCTACAATGAGCAGTTCTTC. The chain uses TRBV19 and TRBJ2-1, with D possibly matching TRBD2 (6 bases). The V gene's germline CDR1 is LNHDA and CDR2 SQIVND (reference sequence). The germline V and J ends were trimmed by 9 bases and 0 bases, with 12 bases remaining between them. CDR3 length: 14 residues.

About this clonotype: A much larger clone lies a single base off, so this may be a read error. This rearrangement joins TRBV27 to TRBJ1-6; TRBD1 agrees at 8 bases. The CDR3 runs 14 residues. CDR1 MNHEY and CDR2 SMNVEV come from the germline V gene (reference sequence). V shed 7 bases and J 10 bases; nucleotides not matched to a gene: 9. The DNA of the CDR3 is TGTGCCAGCAATTTCGCCAGGGGGCGATCACCCCTCCACTTT. It specifies CASNFARGRSPLHF.

This clonotype has a handful of counts. The chain combines TRBV3-1 with TRBJ2-1; tentative D call: TRBD2 (5 bases). The germline V gene encodes CDR1 LGHDT and CDR2 YNNKEL (reference sequence). Trimming stripped 0 bases from V and 3 bases from J, with 9 bases between. The CDR3 spans 15 residues. The DNA of the CDR3 is TGTGCCAGCAGCCAAGATCTGAGCGGCTACAATGAGCAGTTCTTC. Translating gives CASSQDLSGYNEQFF.

Many counts were recorded for this clonotype. This chain uses TRBV13 with TRBJ2-7, with 9 bases lining up with TRBD1. The length of the CDR3 is 16 residues. V lost 0 bases and J lost 2; bases outside the gene matches: 5. Germline values: CDR1 PRHDT, CDR2 FYEKMQ (reference sequence). The CDR3 loop is CASSLGLTGGTYEQYF. Written as DNA, the CDR3 is TGTGCCAGCAGCTTAGGCCTAACAGGGGGCACCTACGAGCAGTACTTC.

The table lists this clonotype with many counts. The rearrangement links TRBV11-3 to TRBJ2-3; a weak D match, TRBD2 (6 bases). Per the germline V gene, CDR1 is SGHNT and CDR2 is YENEEA. V was pared by 1 base and J by 2 bases, with 16 bases between. This CDR3 comprises 17 residues. CDR3 nucleotides: TGTGCCAGCAGCTTAGGTCGGAGCGGGTCGATCACAGATACGCAGTATTTT. This encodes CASSLGRSGSITDTQYF.

This clonotype was recorded many times. The CDR3 region is CASSLQGRSYNEQFF. For the CDR3, the DNA is TGTGCCAGCAGTCTACAGGGACGCTCCTACAATGAGCAGTTCTTC. The chain couples TRBV28 to TRBJ2-1, with D possibly being TRBD1 (6 bases). CDR1 and CDR2 (germline): MDHEN, SYDVKM. Trimming took 5 bases from V and 0 from J, leaving 11 bases between them. CDR3 size: 15 residues.